This T cell receptor beta chain was identified during a study of blood T cell repertoires in COVID-19. On the study more broadly: Donors in the United States, Italy and Spain gave samples during acute or convalescent COVID-19. PBMCs, B-cell-depleted T cells, or T cells were the source of the cDNA or gDNA that made up the material.

Authors' methods: Nucleated cell counts were estimated from reference gene primer amplification. Assay: immunoSEQ multiplex PCR; the TCRdb copy retains only in-frame clones and omits some. For V, J and clone size, that table is used; D and trimming come from the DNA. The sample yields 270,000 or so clones, approximately 83% seen once. CDR3 length: 16 amino acids. V was pared by 1 base and J by 2 bases, with 12 bases between. From germline, CDR1 is LNHDA and CDR2 SQIVND (reference sequence). Source material: peripheral blood. The J gene is TRBJ1-5, the V gene TRBV19, with D possibly matching TRBD1 (5 bases). The TCR sequence derives from a human donor in a cohort sampled during active COVID-19. CDR3 residues: CASSIASRVGNQPQHF. The CDR3 bases are TGTGCCAGTAGTATAGCGTCCAGGGTTGGCAATCAGCCCCAGCATTTT.